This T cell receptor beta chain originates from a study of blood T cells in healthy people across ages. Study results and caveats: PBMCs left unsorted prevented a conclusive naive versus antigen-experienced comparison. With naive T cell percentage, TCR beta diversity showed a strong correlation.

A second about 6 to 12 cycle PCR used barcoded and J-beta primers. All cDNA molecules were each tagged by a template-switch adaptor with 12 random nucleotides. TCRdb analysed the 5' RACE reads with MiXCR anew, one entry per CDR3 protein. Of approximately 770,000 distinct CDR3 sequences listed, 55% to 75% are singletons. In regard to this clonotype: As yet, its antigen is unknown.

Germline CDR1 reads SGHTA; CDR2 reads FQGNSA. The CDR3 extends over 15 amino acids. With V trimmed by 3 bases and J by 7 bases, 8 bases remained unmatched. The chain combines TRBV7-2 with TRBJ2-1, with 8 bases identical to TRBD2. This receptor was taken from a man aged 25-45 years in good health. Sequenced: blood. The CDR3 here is CASSFSGNPSNEQFF. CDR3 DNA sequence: TGTGCCAGCAGCTTTAGCGGGAACCCTTCTAATGAGCAGTTCTTC. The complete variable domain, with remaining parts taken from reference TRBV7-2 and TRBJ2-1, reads GAGVSQSPSNKVTEKGKDVELRCDPISGHTALYWYRQSLGQGLEFLIYFQGNSAPDKSGLPSDRFSAERTGGSVSTLTIQRTQQEDSAVYLCASSFSGNPSNEQFFGPGTRLTVL.